Following are 16 T cell receptor beta chains from one sample sequenced in a study of T-cell reconstitution after alpha-beta-depleted transplantation in children. Researchers prepared the TCRbeta library using unique molecular identifiers, the study reports. TCRdb used MiXCR to reprocess the PCR reads, holding one entry per CDR3 protein. The sample comprises roughly 300,000 distinct CDR3 sequences, almost 10% of which are singletons, and around a tenth rests with the top ten. Sequences were derived from PBMCs from the stem cell graft donor, sampled from the stem cell graft. These receptors all stem from a human donor who donated a stem cell graft to a child with SCID.

This clonotype showed up just a few times. The chain uses TRBV6-4 and TRBJ1-1; TRBD1 agrees at 9 bases. With V trimmed by 6 bases and J by 4 bases, 9 bases remained unmatched. This CDR3 contains 15 residues. Per germline, CDR1 MRHNA and CDR2 SNTAGT. The CDR3 sequence: CASRERTGEGTEAFF. Here the CDR3 DNA reads TGTGCCAGCAGGGAGCGGACAGGGGAAGGCACTGAAGCTTTCTTT.

The chain carries TRBV7-2 and TRBJ2-1; 10 nucleotides agree with TRBD2. The ends lost 5 bases at V and 6 bases at J; junction bases unmatched: 4. This CDR3 is 14 amino acids long. Germline loops: CDR1 SGHTA, CDR2 FQGNSA. The chain's CDR3 is CASSLGLASNEQFF. DNA of the CDR3: TGTGCCAGCAGCCTGGGACTAGCGAGCAATGAGCAGTTCTTC.

This clonotype was counted between two and nine times. V gene TRBV7-9 combines with J gene TRBJ1-1; D perhaps matches TRBD1 (5 bases). The CDR3 runs to 15 residues. Germline CDR1 is SEHNR and CDR2 is FQNEAQ (reference sequence). Trimming left V 8 bases short and J 2 bases short, with 18 bases between. In DNA, the CDR3 is TGTGCCAGCGGACATCGGAGGGGAGTCAACACTGAAGCTTTCTTT. It codes for CASGHRRGVNTEAFF.

This clonotype has a handful of counts. The V call is TRBV20-1, the J call TRBJ2-7; D could derive from TRBD1 or TRBD2 (5 bases each). The germline V gene encodes CDR1 DFQATT and CDR2 SNEGSKA (reference sequence). There are 14 residues in the CDR3. V was cut by 0 bases and J by 3 bases, with 12 bases left in between. The CDR3 region has the DNA TGCAGTGCTAGAGACTTTGAGGGGAACTACGAGCAGTACTTC. Translated, it gives CSARDFEGNYEQYF.

The CDR3 sequence is CAISDPVETDTQYF. In DNA, the CDR3 is TGTGCCATCAGTGACCCTGTGGAGACAGATACGCAGTATTTT. The genes are TRBV10-3 and TRBJ2-3, with D hard to call. The CDR3 has 14 amino acids. Germline lookup yields CDR1 ENHRY and CDR2 SYGVKD. Trimming took off 3 bases at V and 3 bases at J, with 10 bases between the two ends.

This clonotype was counted only a few times. V usage is TRBV20-1 and J usage is TRBJ2-7; D gene ambiguous. Germline CDR1 and CDR2: DFQATT and SNEGSKA (reference sequence). V lost 5 bases, J lost 6 bases, and 11 bases lay in between. The CDR3 contains 11 residues. As DNA, the CDR3 is TGCAGTGCTCGGGCGGTTGGCGAGCAGTACTTC. As protein: CSARAVGEQYF.

The chain combines TRBV5-1 with TRBJ2-7, with D possibly TRBD2 on 5 matching bases. CDR1 and CDR2 (germline): SGHRS, YFSETQ. This CDR3 has 14 residues. Trimming took 6 bases from V and 11 from J, leaving 24 bases between them. The CDR3 protein is CASNLPGKGEKKYF. The CDR3 nucleotides are TGCGCCAGCAACCTACCGGGGAAAGGTGAGAAAAAGTACTTC.

The V call is TRBV10-1, the J call TRBJ2-5; 8 bases align to TRBD2. CDR1 is WNHNN, CDR2 SYGVQD, per germline (reference sequence). Unmatched junction bases numbered 7, after V lost 6 bases and J lost 7 bases. The CDR3 runs to 13 residues. CDR3 nucleotide sequence: TGCGCCAGCAGCCCGGGAGGGTCCGCGACCCAGTACTTC. Protein sequence: CASSPGGSATQYF.

Only a few counts were recorded for this clonotype. The chain carries TRBV7-9 and TRBJ1-2; D uncertain. From germline, CDR1 is SEHNR and CDR2 FQNEAQ (reference sequence). This CDR3 region has 15 residues. Trimming pared 4 bases from V and 5 bases from J, leaving 17 bases between. The CDR3 DNA is TGTGCCAGCAGCTCCCTCGGAGCTATGGGGTATGGCTACACCTTC. Its translation: CASSSLGAMGYGYTF.

This clonotype was observed a handful of times. The chain uses TRBV19 and TRBJ2-5; D may be TRBD1 (5 bases). Germline CDR1 LNHDA, CDR2 SQIVND (reference sequence). The length of the CDR3 is 13 residues. Trimming took off 4 bases at V and 5 bases at J, with 11 bases between the two ends. The CDR3 DNA reads as TGTGCCAGTAGTAGCCAAAAGGGGGAGACCCAGTACTTC. It is translated as CASSSQKGETQYF. Full variable domain (missing parts from reference TRBV19 and TRBJ2-5): DGGITQSPKYLFRKEGQNVTLSCEQNLNHDAMYWYRQDPGQGLRLIYYSQIVNDFQKGDIAEGYSVSREKKESFPLTVTSAQKNPTAFYLCASSSQKGETQYFGPGTRLLVL.

This clonotype was counted between two and nine times. The chain links TRBV10-2 to TRBJ2-5, with D perhaps TRBD1 (5 bases). CDR1 is WSHSY and CDR2 is SAAADI in the germline V gene. Trimming took off 4 bases at V and 3 bases at J, with 9 bases between the two ends. There are 13 residues in the CDR3. The CDR3 bases are TGCGCCAGCAGTGCTGACAGAGAAGAGACCCAGTACTTC. Translation: CASSADREETQYF.

As concerns this clonotype: A read error is likely, as this CDR3 ends without the conserved phenylalanine or tryptophan. Because the CDR3's place on the DNA is in doubt, the DNA is left out and the CDR3 is given as listed by TCRdb. V gene TRBV20-1 combines with J gene TRBJ2-5; TRBD2 was called by the table and not checked on the DNA. Germline CDR1 is DFQATT and CDR2 is SNEGSKA (reference sequence). Both ends counted, the CDR3 spans 11 residues. The CDR3: CSARGRAESSL.

This clonotype was seen only a few times. This chain joins TRBV4-2 and TRBJ2-1, with 8 bases matching TRBD1. This CDR3 comprises 17 residues. The germline gives CDR1 LGHNA, CDR2 YNFKEQ. The V and J ends lost 0 bases and 4 bases, in that order; junction bases with no gene match: 8. CDR3 sequence: CASSQDRGQGLYNEQFF. CDR3 coding DNA: TGTGCCAGCAGCCAAGACCGTGGACAGGGTTTATACAATGAGCAGTTCTTC.

This sequence joins TRBV18 and TRBJ2-1; 11 nucleotides agree with TRBD2. V gave up 3 bases and J gave up 4 bases; unmatched junction bases: 2. The germline gives CDR1 KGHSH, CDR2 LQKENI. This CDR3 spans 15 amino acids. For the CDR3, the DNA is TGTGCCAGCTCACCTCCTAGCGGGAGGTACAATGAGCAGTTCTTC. Translation: CASSPPSGRYNEQFF.

This clonotype was seen more than once but under ten times. The rearrangement joins TRBV10-3 to TRBJ2-7, with TRBD1 as a possible D gene (5 bases). The germline V gene has CDR1 ENHRY and CDR2 SYGVKD. The CDR3 runs 14 residues. The germline V and J ends were trimmed by 5 bases and 0 bases, with 11 bases remaining between them. The CDR3 region has the DNA TGTGCCATCAGTAACAGGTCCTTCTCCTACGAGCAGTACTTC. Protein sequence: CAISNRSFSYEQYF.

CDR3 DNA sequence: TGCAGCAGGGCGGGAAACAGGGAGACCCAGTACTTC. Its translation is CSRAGNRETQYF. The rearrangement joins TRBV29-1 to TRBJ2-5; D may be TRBD2 (6 bases). V dropped 8 bases and J dropped 5 bases, with 15 bases sitting between them. The germline V gene has CDR1 SQVTM and CDR2 ANQGSEA. The CDR3 runs 12 residues. The full variable domain, its missing parts supplied by reference TRBV29-1 and TRBJ2-5, is SAVISQKPSRDICQRGTSLTIQCQVDSQVTMMFWYRQQPGQSLTLIATANQGSEATYESGFVIDKFPISRPNLTFSTLTVSNMSPEDSSIYLCSRAGNRETQYFGPGTRLLVL.